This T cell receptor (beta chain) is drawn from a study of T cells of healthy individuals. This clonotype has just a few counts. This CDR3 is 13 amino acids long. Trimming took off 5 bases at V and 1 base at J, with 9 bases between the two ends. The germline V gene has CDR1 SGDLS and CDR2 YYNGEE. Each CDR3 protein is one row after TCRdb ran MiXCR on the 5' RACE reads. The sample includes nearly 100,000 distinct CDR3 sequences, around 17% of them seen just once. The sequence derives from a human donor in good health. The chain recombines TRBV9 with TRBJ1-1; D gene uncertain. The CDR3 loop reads CASRGVRNTEAFF. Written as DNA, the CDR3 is TGTGCCAGCAGAGGCGTCAGGAACACTGAAGCTTTCTTT.